The clone carrying this TCR beta chain was observed once. Its specificity is unknown. The missing conserved phenylalanine or tryptophan at the end of this CDR3 makes a read error likely. This entry belongs to a study of molecular identifiers for immune sequencing clone quantification. Study-level information: Four of five splits of RNA from around 18,000 or 91,000 naive CD8 cells were sequenced in replicates.

Study-level results: Whereas naive cells kept under 1% of molecules in clones above 20 RNA copies, such clones held over 97% in effectors.

J gave up 4 bases and V 4 bases, and 10 bases lay outside the gene matches. This CDR3 is 16 amino acids long. Naive CD8 libraries came from around 20,000 to 1,000,000 sorted cells with 10%, 30% or 50% RNA. TCRdb re-called the PCR reads with MiXCR, one entry per CDR3 protein. This sample yields a few hundred thousand distinct CDR3 sequences, of which under 30% are seen a single time; under 0.8% belongs to the top ten. Sequencing was carried out using naive CD8+ T cells from blood, with Jurkat cell RNA spiked in. Subset of the sample: FACS-sorted CD8+CD4-CCR7+CD45RA+ naive T cells. The rearrangement uses TRBV12-3 or TRBV12-4 and TRBJ2-1; 7 bases are shared with TRBD1. This sequence was found in a human donor in good health. Some libraries in this study had Jurkat cell RNA spiked in. CDR3 loop: CASSWARGKHYNEQFS. The CDR3 nucleotides are TGTGCCAGCAGTTGGGCCAGGGGGAAGCATTACAATGAGCAGTTCTCC.